Below are 32 T cell receptor beta chains sequenced from a single sample in a study of T cell responses to AZD1222 COVID-19 vaccine. The assay was immunoSEQ multiplex PCR, and TCRdb's table has in-frame clones only and misses some. The sample contains about 86,000 clones, 70% to 90% of which appear only once. The sequencing used peripheral blood, collected on day 0 of MenACWY control vaccination. Every receptor here comes from an adult in good health.

The count of this clone is one. The V and J genes are TRBV3-1 (or the pseudogene TRBV3-2) and TRBJ2-5; D gene uncertain. The CDR3 runs to 12 residues. V lost 0 bases to trimming and J lost 4 bases, with 3 bases between them. Germline V gene lookup returns CDR1 LGHDT and CDR2 YNNKEL (reference sequence). The CDR3 reads CASSQEPETQYF. CDR3 nucleotides: TGTGCCAGCAGCCAAGAGCCAGAGACCCAGTACTTC.

J is TRBJ1-2 and V is TRBV4-1, with D possibly being TRBD1 (6 bases). This CDR3 is 15 amino acids long. Trimming shortened V by 1 base and J by 4 bases, and 13 bases separated the two germline ends. Germline V lookup: CDR1 MGHRA, CDR2 YSYEKL. In nucleotides, the CDR3 is TGCGCCAGCAGCCAAGGACAAGGGGGTGTCTATGGCTACACCTTC. Protein: CASSQGQGGVYGYTF.

The chain employs TRBV18 and TRBJ1-6; 8 nucleotides agree with TRBD1. The CDR3 runs to 17 residues. The ends lost 6 bases at V and 6 bases at J; junction bases unmatched: 13. Germline CDR1 and CDR2: KGHSH and LQKENI. DNA for the CDR3: TGTGCCAGCTCGTCCCCGGCAGGGGGCGCGGTTAATTCACCCCTCCACTTT. Its protein is CASSSPAGGAVNSPLHF. Full variable domain (remainder filled in from reference TRBV18 and TRBJ1-6): NAGVMQNPRHLVRRRGQEARLRCSPMKGHSHVYWYRQLPEEGLKFMVYLQKENIIDESGMPKERFSAEFPKEGPSILRIQQVVRGDSAAYFCASSSPAGGAVNSPLHFGNGTRLTVT.

About this clone itself: One end of the junction fails to match germline, which may point to a read error. This chain connects TRBV19 to TRBJ1-4; 10 nucleotides align to TRBD1. The CDR3 runs 17 residues. CDR1 is LNHDA and CDR2 is SQIVND in the germline V gene (reference sequence). The chain's CDR3 is CASSIMAGGQGPSKTAF. CDR3 sequence (DNA): TGTGCCAGTAGTATAATGGCGGGGGGACAGGGGCCCTCCAAAACTGCTTTT.

CDR3 coding DNA: TGCGCCAGCAGCTTGGAACGGCGGGGTGAAGCTTTCTTT. Residues: CASSLERRGEAFF. This chain joins TRBV5-1 and TRBJ1-1; D is unresolved. CDR3 length: 13 amino acids. The germline V gene encodes CDR1 SGHRS and CDR2 YFSETQ. Deletions cut 0 bases from V and 7 bases from J, with 10 bases between.

This clone showed up just a few times. The chain employs TRBV3-1 (or the pseudogene TRBV3-2) and TRBJ1-3, with no clear D. The CDR3 extends over 13 amino acids. The V end lost 4 bases, the J end lost 4 bases, and 8 bases lay between the germline ends. Germline lookup yields CDR1 LGHDT and CDR2 YNNKEL (reference sequence). CDR3 loop: CASSPRRGNTIYF. CDR3 bases: TGTGCCAGCAGCCCCAGGAGGGGAAACACCATATATTTT.

The chain recombines TRBV6-5 with TRBJ2-2; possible D gene TRBD1, 5 bases. The V gene's germline CDR1 is MNHEY and CDR2 SVGAGI. The CDR3 is 15 amino acids. Trimming took off 4 bases at V and 3 bases at J, with 12 bases between the two ends. The CDR3 nucleotides are TGTGCCAGCAGTTCGGGCAGGGCCTACACCGGGGAGCTGTTTTTT. Its protein product is CASSSGRAYTGELFF.

This clone is a singleton in its sample. The genes are TRBV7-9 and TRBJ1-5, with TRBD1 as a possible D gene (5 bases). The germline V and J ends were trimmed by 8 bases and 5 bases, with 13 bases remaining between them. Germline values: CDR1 SEHNR, CDR2 FQNEAQ (reference sequence). This CDR3 contains 13 residues. The CDR3 loop reads CASAWDGDQPQHF. CDR3 in DNA: TGTGCCAGCGCGTGGGACGGAGATCAGCCCCAGCATTTT.

This CDR3 reads CASSSDGTAKNIQYF. CDR3 nucleotides: TGTGCCAGCAGCTCGGATGGTACGGCCAAAAACATTCAGTACTTC. V and J are TRBV7-3 and TRBJ2-4; D is undetermined. The V gene lost 4 bases and the J gene lost 1 base, with 11 bases spanning the gap. Germline V gene data show CDR1 as SGHTA and CDR2 as FQGTGA. The CDR3 totals 15 residues.

Only a few counts were recorded for this clone. This chain connects TRBV9 to TRBJ1-4; D remains ambiguous. V lost 3 bases to trimming and J lost 6 bases, with 15 bases between them. The CDR3 spans 15 residues. Germline V lookup: CDR1 SGDLS, CDR2 YYNGEE. CDR3 loop: CASSGYSGLDEKLFF. In DNA form, the CDR3 reads TGTGCCAGCAGCGGATACAGTGGCTTAGATGAAAAACTGTTTTTT.

CDR3 sequence: CATSTTGVTIQPQHF. CDR3 nucleotide sequence: TGTGCCACCAGCACAACAGGGGTGACTATTCAGCCCCAGCATTTT. J is TRBJ1-5 and V is TRBV15; 7 nucleotides agree with TRBD1. This CDR3 region has 15 residues. Germline-derived CDR1 and CDR2 are LNHNV and YYDKDF (reference sequence). V was clipped by 4 bases and J by 6 bases; unmatched bases: 9.

This rearrangement joins TRBV7-9 to TRBJ1-1; 8 bases are a match to TRBD1. The V gene's germline CDR1 is SEHNR and CDR2 FQNEAQ (reference sequence). J lost 4 bases, V lost 3 bases, and 4 bases had no gene match. CDR3 length: 14 residues. The CDR3 DNA sequence: TGTGCCAGCAGCTTGGAGGACAGGGTCACTGAAGCTTTCTTT. Protein: CASSLEDRVTEAFF.

J is TRBJ1-1 and V is TRBV13, with 8 bases aligning to TRBD1. V shed 6 bases, J shed 2 bases, and the junction held 8 bases outside the gene matches. This CDR3 contains 15 residues. From germline, CDR1 is PRHDT and CDR2 FYEKMQ (reference sequence). In nucleotides, the CDR3 is TGTGCCAGCAGTCTTTTTGCAGGGGGCAACACTGAAGCTTTCTTT. Protein: CASSLFAGGNTEAFF. Based on the CDR3 plus reference TRBV13 and TRBJ1-1, the full variable domain is AAGVIQSPRHLIKEKRETATLKCYPIPRHDTVYWYQQGPGQDPQFLISFYEKMQSDKGSIPDRFSAQQFSDYHSELNMSSLELGDSALYFCASSLFAGGNTEAFFGQGTRLTVV.

The rearrangement uses TRBV6-1 and TRBJ2-5; no definite D call. CDR1 MNHNS and CDR2 SASEGT come from the germline V gene. Trimming removed 2 bases from V and 11 bases from J, with 9 bases in between. The CDR3 has 11 residues. The CDR3 nucleotides read TGTGCCAGCAGTGAAAGACCCGCACAGTACTTC. Protein product: CASSERPAQYF.

The rearrangement uses TRBV6-6 and TRBJ1-1; possible D gene TRBD1, 5 bases. The CDR3 totals 17 residues. The germline V and J ends were trimmed by 5 bases and 0 bases, with 19 bases remaining between them. Germline CDR1 is MNHNY and CDR2 is SVGAGI (reference sequence). CDR3 amino acids: CASSRSRQSHMNTEAFF. The CDR3 region has the DNA TGTGCCAGCAGTCGCTCCCGACAGTCCCACATGAACACTGAAGCTTTCTTT.

The chain is built from TRBV9 and TRBJ2-7; unclear D gene. The CDR3 spans 13 residues. Germline V gene data show CDR1 as SGDLS and CDR2 as YYNGEE. V dropped 0 bases and J dropped 3 bases, with 7 bases sitting between them. In DNA, the CDR3 is TGTGCCAGCAGCGTAGTCGACGGCTACGAGCAGTACTTC. It translates to CASSVVDGYEQYF.

V and J are TRBV30 and TRBJ1-5, with D possibly TRBD1 on 6 matching bases. CDR3 length: 14 residues. V was trimmed by 3 bases and J by 7 bases, leaving 16 bases between them. Germline V gene sequence: CDR1 GTSNPN, CDR2 SVGIG (reference sequence). CDR3: CAWSPGGAGQPQHF. CDR3 in DNA: TGTGCCTGGAGCCCGGGGGGGGCGGGGCAGCCCCAGCATTTT. The whole variable domain, remainder taken from reference TRBV30 and TRBJ1-5, is SQTIHQWPATLVQPVGSPLSLECTVEGTSNPNLYWYRQAAGRGLQLLFYSVGIGQISSEVPQNLSASRPQDRQFILSSKKLLLSDSGFYLCAWSPGGAGQPQHFGDGTRLSIL.

The chain combines TRBV7-9 with TRBJ2-6; 9 bases line up with TRBD1. Trimming removed 6 bases from V and 0 bases from J; junction bases left unmatched: 12. The CDR3 runs to 19 residues. The germline CDR1 and CDR2 sequences are SEHNR and FQNEAQ (reference sequence). The CDR3 reads CASSSPDRGNISGANVLTF. Here the CDR3 DNA reads TGTGCCAGCAGTTCTCCGGACAGGGGCAACATCTCTGGGGCCAACGTCCTGACTTTC.

The chain joins TRBV28 to TRBJ1-3; D gene ambiguous. The germline CDR1 and CDR2 sequences are MDHEN and SYDVKM. This CDR3 has 14 residues. Trimming shortened V by 5 bases and J by 5 bases, and 13 bases separated the two germline ends. The CDR3 bases are TGTGCCAGCAGTCCCTCGGACGTACGAAACACCATATATTTT. Translated, it gives CASSPSDVRNTIYF.

The CDR3 reads CASSATRESLAGYTF. DNA for the CDR3: TGTGCCAGCAGCGCTACCCGGGAGTCCCTCGCTGGCTACACCTTC. This chain connects TRBV9 to TRBJ1-2; D call uncertain. Germline lookup yields CDR1 SGDLS and CDR2 YYNGEE. Trimming removed 3 bases from V and 7 bases from J, with 19 bases in between. The CDR3 is made up of 15 amino acids. Full variable domain (rest looked up from reference TRBV9 and TRBJ1-2): DSGVTQTPKHLITATGQRVTLRCSPRSGDLSVYWYQQSLDQGLQFLIQYYNGEERAKGNILERFSAQQFPDLHSELNLSSLELGDSALYFCASSATRESLAGYTFGSGTRLTVV.

This clone came up once. The chain is built from TRBV7-2 and TRBJ1-5; a weak D match, TRBD1 (5 bases). V was pared by 1 base and J by 7 bases, with 11 bases between. Germline V lookup: CDR1 SGHTA, CDR2 FQGNSA. This CDR3 has 14 amino acids. CDR3 in amino acids: CASSLGGSDQPQHF. CDR3 sequence (DNA): TGTGCCAGCAGCTTAGGGGGGTCCGACCAGCCCCAGCATTTT.

This chain links TRBV6-2 or TRBV6-3 with TRBJ1-6, with D unclear. The ends were cut back, 6 bases at V and 0 bases at J, with 12 bases in the middle. This CDR3 is built from 16 residues. The germline gives CDR1 MNHEY, CDR2 SVGEGT. The CDR3: CASSHGLISYNSPLHF. CDR3 nucleotide sequence: TGTGCCAGCAGCCATGGACTCATCTCCTATAATTCACCCCTCCACTTT.

The chain couples TRBV4-1 to TRBJ2-1; 7 nucleotides line up with TRBD2. CDR3 length: 12 amino acids. Germline V gives CDR1 MGHRA, CDR2 YSYEKL. V shed 3 bases, J shed 7 bases, and the junction held 0 bases outside the gene matches. The CDR3 nucleotides are TGCGCCAGCAGCCAGGGAGGGAATGAGCAGTTCTTC. Protein: CASSQGGNEQFF.

This rearrangement joins TRBV6-5 to TRBJ2-5; D possibly uses TRBD1 or TRBD2 (5 bases each). The germline gives CDR1 MNHEY, CDR2 SVGAGI. The CDR3 runs to 15 residues. Trimming removed 4 bases at V and 5 bases at J, with 17 bases between. As DNA, the CDR3 is TGTGCCAGCAGTTCGGGACGGAAGTCCGGGGAGACCCAGTACTTC. It encodes CASSSGRKSGETQYF.

This sequence joins TRBV19 and TRBJ1-5, with D tentatively TRBD1 (5 bases). The length of the CDR3 is 14 residues. The V gene's germline CDR1 is LNHDA and CDR2 SQIVND (reference sequence). V lost 5 bases and J lost 5, with 13 bases in between. The CDR3 sequence: CASSSPGGYQPQHF. For the CDR3, the DNA is TGTGCCAGTAGTTCCCCGGGGGGGTATCAGCCCCAGCATTTT.

The CDR3 DNA sequence: TGTGCCAGCTCACCTCAGGGACTCATGAACACTGAAGCTTTCTTT. Its translation is CASSPQGLMNTEAFF. The chain employs TRBV18 and TRBJ1-1, with D perhaps TRBD1 (5 bases). Germline-derived CDR1 and CDR2 are KGHSH and LQKENI. This CDR3 is built from 15 residues. Trimming shortened V by 3 bases and J by 0 bases, and 11 bases separated the two germline ends. The whole variable domain, remainder taken from reference TRBV18 and TRBJ1-1, is NAGVMQNPRHLVRRRGQEARLRCSPMKGHSHVYWYRQLPEEGLKFMVYLQKENIIDESGMPKERFSAEFPKEGPSILRIQQVVRGDSAAYFCASSPQGLMNTEAFFGQGTRLTVV.

This clone was detected once. This rearrangement joins TRBV2 to TRBJ1-2; possible D gene TRBD1, 6 bases. Germline-derived CDR1 and CDR2 are SNHLY and FYNNEI. The CDR3 runs to 12 residues. The ends were cut back, 5 bases at V and 6 bases at J, with 10 bases in the middle. The CDR3 reads CASSISGDGYTF. CDR3 bases: TGTGCCAGCAGTATCTCAGGGGATGGCTACACCTTC.

The genes are TRBV5-1 and TRBJ2-4; D is possibly TRBD2 (6 bases). Trimming took 4 bases from V and 1 from J, leaving 9 bases between them. Germline CDR1 SGHRS, CDR2 YFSETQ. This CDR3 is built from 14 residues. CDR3: CASSPGGAKNIQYF. As DNA, the CDR3 is TGCGCCAGCAGCCCCGGGGGTGCCAAAAACATTCAGTACTTC.

The chain carries TRBV7-9 and TRBJ1-3; TRBD1 aligns across 8 bases. The CDR3 length is 15 residues. After removal of 7 bases from V and 0 bases from J, the junction contained 5 bases not matched to a gene. Germline loops: CDR1 SEHNR, CDR2 FQNEAQ (reference sequence). Here the CDR3 reads CASTRTGSSGNTIYF. As DNA, the CDR3 is TGTGCCAGCACCAGGACAGGGAGCTCTGGAAACACCATATATTTT.

CDR3 residues: CASSLLGGGTDTQYF. CDR3 coding DNA: TGTGCCAGCAGCCTTTTGGGGGGGGGCACAGATACGCAGTATTTT. The chain couples TRBV7-2 to TRBJ2-3, with 7 bases identical to TRBD2. This CDR3 contains 15 residues. J gave up 1 base and V 5 bases, and 6 bases lay outside the gene matches. Germline V gives CDR1 SGHTA, CDR2 FQGNSA.

This clone appeared a single time. The CDR3 DNA sequence: TGTGCCAGCAGCCAAGCTTACCAGAGGGACTCACCCCTCCACTTT. Encoded protein: CASSQAYQRDSPLHF. The chain uses TRBV3-1 (or the pseudogene TRBV3-2) and TRBJ1-6, with TRBD1 as a possible D gene (5 bases). The germline gives CDR1 LGHDT, CDR2 YNNKEL (reference sequence). V lost 1 base, J lost 10 bases, and 14 bases lay in between. The CDR3 covers 15 residues.

This rearrangement joins TRBV19 to TRBJ1-1; a possible D gene is TRBD1 (6 bases). CDR3 length: 14 residues. Germline values: CDR1 LNHDA, CDR2 SQIVND (reference sequence). Trimming removed 8 bases from V and 1 base from J, with 14 bases in between. CDR3 sequence: CASGTRGRNTEAFF. In DNA form, the CDR3 reads TGTGCCAGTGGGACAAGAGGGAGGAACACTGAAGCTTTCTTT.